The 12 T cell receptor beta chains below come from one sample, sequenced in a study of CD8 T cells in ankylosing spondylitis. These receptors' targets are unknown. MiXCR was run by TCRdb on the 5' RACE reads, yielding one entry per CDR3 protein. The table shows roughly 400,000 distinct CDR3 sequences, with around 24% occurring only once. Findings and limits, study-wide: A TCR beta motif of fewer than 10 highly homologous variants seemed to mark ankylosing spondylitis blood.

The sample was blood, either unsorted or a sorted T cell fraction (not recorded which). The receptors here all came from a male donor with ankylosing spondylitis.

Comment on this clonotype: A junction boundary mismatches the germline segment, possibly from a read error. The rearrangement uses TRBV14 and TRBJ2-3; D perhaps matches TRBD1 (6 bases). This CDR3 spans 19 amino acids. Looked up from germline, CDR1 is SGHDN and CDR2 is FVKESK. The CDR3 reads CDSSQDPPGDPRGTDTQYF. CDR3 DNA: TGTGACAGCAGCCAAGACCCCCCAGGGGACCCACGCGGCACAGATACGCAGTATTTT.

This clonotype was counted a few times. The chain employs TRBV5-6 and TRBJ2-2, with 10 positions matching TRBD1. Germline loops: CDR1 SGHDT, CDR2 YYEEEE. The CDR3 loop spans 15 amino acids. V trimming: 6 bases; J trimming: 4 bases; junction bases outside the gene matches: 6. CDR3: CASTKTGGPTGELFF. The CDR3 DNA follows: TGTGCCAGCACCAAGACAGGGGGCCCCACCGGGGAGCTGTTTTTT.

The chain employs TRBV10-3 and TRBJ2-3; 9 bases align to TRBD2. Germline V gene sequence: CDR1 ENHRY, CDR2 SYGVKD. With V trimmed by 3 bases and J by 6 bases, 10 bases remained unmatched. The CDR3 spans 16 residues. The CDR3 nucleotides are TGTGCCATCAGTGATCGCCCGCGGGAGGGTCCCGATACGCAGTATTTT. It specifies CAISDRPREGPDTQYF.

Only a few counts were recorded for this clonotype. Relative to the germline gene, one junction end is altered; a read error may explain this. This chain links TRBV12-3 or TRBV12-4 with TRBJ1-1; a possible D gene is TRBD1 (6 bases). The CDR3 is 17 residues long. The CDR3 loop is CASSLDGGGGMNTEAFF. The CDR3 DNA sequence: TGTGCCAGCAGCTTAGATGGGGGTGGGGGCATGAACACTGAAGCTTTCTTT.

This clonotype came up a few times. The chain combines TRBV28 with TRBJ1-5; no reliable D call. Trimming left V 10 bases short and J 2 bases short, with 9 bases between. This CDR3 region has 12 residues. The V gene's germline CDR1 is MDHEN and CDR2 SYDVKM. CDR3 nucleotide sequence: TGTGCCATCTCGAAGGGCAATCAGCCCCAGCATTTT. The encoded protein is CAISKGNQPQHF.

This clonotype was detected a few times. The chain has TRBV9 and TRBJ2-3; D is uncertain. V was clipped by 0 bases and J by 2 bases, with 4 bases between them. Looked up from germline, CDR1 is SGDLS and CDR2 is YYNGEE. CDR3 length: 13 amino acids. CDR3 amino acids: CASSVAITDTQYF. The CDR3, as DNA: TGTGCCAGCAGCGTAGCTATCACAGATACGCAGTATTTT.

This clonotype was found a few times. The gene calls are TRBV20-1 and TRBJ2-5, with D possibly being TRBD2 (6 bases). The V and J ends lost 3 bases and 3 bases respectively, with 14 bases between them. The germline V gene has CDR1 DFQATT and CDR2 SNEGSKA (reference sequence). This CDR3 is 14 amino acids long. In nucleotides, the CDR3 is TGCAGTGCTAGTGATTTAGCGGCCAAAGAGACCCAGTACTTC. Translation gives CSASDLAAKETQYF.

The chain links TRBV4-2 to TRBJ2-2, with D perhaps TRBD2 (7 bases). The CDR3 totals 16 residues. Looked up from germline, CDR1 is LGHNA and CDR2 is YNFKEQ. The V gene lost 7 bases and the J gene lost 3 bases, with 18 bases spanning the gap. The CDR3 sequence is CASKGGLADYTGELFF. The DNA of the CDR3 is TGTGCCAGCAAGGGGGGTCTAGCGGATTACACCGGGGAGCTGTTTTTT.

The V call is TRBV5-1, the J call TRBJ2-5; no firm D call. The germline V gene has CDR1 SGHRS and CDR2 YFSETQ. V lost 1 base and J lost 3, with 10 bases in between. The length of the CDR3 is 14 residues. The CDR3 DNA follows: TGCGCCAGCAGCTTGAATGGCGCGAAAGAGACCCAGTACTTC. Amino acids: CASSLNGAKETQYF.

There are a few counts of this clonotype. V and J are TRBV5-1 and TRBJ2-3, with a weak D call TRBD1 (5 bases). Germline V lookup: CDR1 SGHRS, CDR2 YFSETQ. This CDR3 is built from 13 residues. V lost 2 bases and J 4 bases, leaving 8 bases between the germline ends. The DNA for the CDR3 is TGCGCCAGCAGCTTTGGGGCCCCAGATACGCAGTATTTT. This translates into CASSFGAPDTQYF.

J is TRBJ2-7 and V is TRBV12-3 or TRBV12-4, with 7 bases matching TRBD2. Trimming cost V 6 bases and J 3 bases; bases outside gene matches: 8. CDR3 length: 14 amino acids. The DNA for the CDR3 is TGTGCCAGCAGCCCTATAGCGGGTAACTACGAGCAGTACTTC. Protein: CASSPIAGNYEQYF.

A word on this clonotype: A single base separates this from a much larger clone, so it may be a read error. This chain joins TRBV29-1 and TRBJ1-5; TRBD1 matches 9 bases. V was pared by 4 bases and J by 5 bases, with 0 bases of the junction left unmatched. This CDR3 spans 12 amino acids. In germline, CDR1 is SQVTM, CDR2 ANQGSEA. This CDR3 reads CSVGQGDQPQHF. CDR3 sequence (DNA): TGCAGCGTTGGACAGGGGGATCAGCCCCAGCATTTT.